Detailed here is one TCR beta chain. Its target is not known. Trimming removed 3 bases at V and 10 bases at J, with 7 bases between. This CDR3 region has 11 residues. CDR1 and CDR2 (germline): SNHLY, FYNNEI. The data derive from a study of long-term antiretroviral therapy in people with HIV. The study, taken as a whole, reports: Possibly under older ART regimens, blood was drawn between the mid-2000s and the late 2010s.

The assay used was immunoSEQ (version v3.0), run at survey level. Sequencing used immunoSEQ multiplex PCR; TCRdb keeps in-frame clones, though not all of them. The table lists 40,000 or so clones, 75% to 90% of them singletons. The sample was unsorted PBMCs, taken just before starting antiretroviral therapy. The receptor was derived from a woman younger than 35 with HIV. V gene TRBV2 combines with J gene TRBJ2-1, with D unresolved. Here the CDR3 reads CASSDFSEQFF. The CDR3 region has the DNA TGTGCCAGCAGTGACTTCTCCGAGCAGTTCTTC.